The sequence of this T cell receptor beta chain was determined in a study of shared clonotypes between healthy human individuals. Investigators divided CD4+ cells into CD45RA+ naive and CD45RA-negative memory subsets. Assay: immunoSEQ multiplex PCR; the TCRdb copy retains only in-frame clones and omits some. Of around 700,000 clones listed, roughly 70% are singletons. This CDR3 has 14 amino acids. V was trimmed by 1 base and J by 7 bases, leaving 11 bases between them. From germline, CDR1 is SEHNR and CDR2 FQNEAQ (reference sequence). This clone has a handful of counts. Other DNA sequences of this sample code for an identical CDR3.

The V and J genes are TRBV7-9 and TRBJ1-5, with a weak D call TRBD1 (5 bases). The sequence was collected from a woman under 40 in good health. The sequenced sample was memory CD4+ T cells sorted from blood. Described subset: CD45RA-negative fraction. CDR3 sequence (DNA): TGTGCCAGCAGCTTAGGGGGCGGGCGACAGCCCCAGCATTTT. It codes for CASSLGGGRQPQHF.